These 8 T cell receptor beta chains came from one sample sequenced in a study of post-analysis software for immune sequencing data. Findings and limits, study-wide: Controls had lower frequencies than patients of four or five TRBV segments, which included TRBV5-6, TRBV5-1 and TRBV20-1.

Their antigens remain unidentified. cDNA libraries of TCR beta carried unique molecular identifiers. TCRdb analysed the PCR reads with MiXCR anew, one entry per CDR3 protein. This table has over 150,000 distinct CDR3 sequences, over 25% appearing once. The source material was blood. Every receptor here comes from a girl aged 5-17 years with multiple sclerosis.

In regard to this clonotype: Just one base apart from a much larger clone, this may be a read error. The V call is TRBV5-6, the J call TRBJ2-4, with D perhaps assigned TRBD1 or TRBD2 (5 bases each). The J call is uncertain, as TRBJ2-7 better fits the DNA end. This CDR3 contains 16 residues. Germline V gene sequence: CDR1 SGHDT, CDR2 YYEEEE. CDR3 loop: CASSSRDLGLSYEQYF. Here the CDR3 DNA reads TGTGCCAGCAGCTCACGGGACCTCGGGTTATCCTACGAGCAGTACTTC.

Concerning this clonotype itself: The conserved phenylalanine or tryptophan is not found at the CDR3 terminus, so this likely reflects a read error. The chain recombines TRBV5-1 with TRBJ2-5; the D is unclear. CDR1 is SGHRS and CDR2 is YFSETQ in the germline V gene. Trimming left V 0 bases short and J 5 bases short, with 8 bases between. The CDR3 contains 13 residues. The DNA for the CDR3 is TGCGCCAGCAGCTTGGGTAGCATGGAGACCCAGTACTCC. This translates into CASSLGSMETQYS.

The chain employs TRBV29-1 and TRBJ1-5, with 7 bases matching TRBD1. The CDR3 has 14 amino acids. The V segment lost 1 base and the J segment 5 bases; nucleotides outside the gene matches: 5. Germline V lookup: CDR1 SQVTM, CDR2 ANQGSEA. CDR3 DNA sequence: TGCAGCGTTGAAGGACAGGGTCCTGATCAGCCCCAGCATTTT. Translating gives CSVEGQGPDQPQHF.

The chain uses TRBV27 and TRBJ1-5; D uncertain. The CDR3 has 12 amino acids. Germline lookup yields CDR1 MNHEY and CDR2 SMNVEV (reference sequence). The germline V and J ends were trimmed by 8 bases and 0 bases, with 5 bases remaining between them. The CDR3 sequence is CASGYSNQPQHF. CDR3 DNA: TGTGCCAGCGGATATAGCAATCAGCCCCAGCATTTT.

On this clonotype itself: Possible read error: a much larger clone is one base away. CDR3 amino acids: CASSYSRGLSEQYF. The CDR3 nucleotides are TGTGCCAGCAGTTATAGCAGGGGGCTTTCCGAGCAGTACTTC. This chain connects TRBV12-3 or TRBV12-4 to TRBJ2-4, with 8 bases matching TRBD1. The J call may not be correct, given that the DNA end is closer to TRBJ2-7. This CDR3 contains 14 residues.

A word on this clonotype: Being one base from a much bigger clone, this may be a read error. J is TRBJ2-7 and V is TRBV11-2, with a weak D call TRBD1 (5 bases). Germline values: CDR1 SGHAT, CDR2 FQNNGV. With 7 bases removed from V and 7 bases from J, the gap between germline ends came to 17 bases. CDR3 length: 13 amino acids. This chain's CDR3 is CASTRAGYNEQYF. The DNA for the CDR3 is TGTGCCAGCACCAGGGCTGGTTACAATGAGCAGTACTTC.

The table lists this clonotype with a count of one. This sequence joins TRBV7-3 and TRBJ1-1; D not certain. Deletions cut 1 base from V and 5 bases from J, with 11 bases between. Germline values: CDR1 SGHTA, CDR2 FQGTGA. This CDR3 region has 14 residues. The CDR3 region has the DNA TGTGCCAGCAGCTTAAAGCCCATGGGGACTGAAGCTTTCTTT. Protein: CASSLKPMGTEAFF.

In the case of this clonotype: Given a much more abundant clone one base away, this may be a read error. The rearrangement uses TRBV7-2 and TRBJ2-5; tentative D call: TRBD2 (6 bases). CDR1 and CDR2 (germline): SGHTA, FQGNSA. Trimming took off 3 bases at V and 11 bases at J, with 19 bases between the two ends. CDR3 size: 14 residues. The CDR3 DNA reads as TGTGCCAGCAGCTTTAGGACTACTTACAATGAGCAGTACTTC. Translating it yields CASSFRTTYNEQYF.